These 12 T cell receptor beta chains share one sample of origin, sequenced in a study of cytomegalovirus exposure and HLA in healthy donors. PCR primers comprised 60 Vbeta and 13 Jbeta primers. The data were produced by immunoSEQ multiplex PCR, yet TCRdb's version contains in-frame clones alone and is incomplete. The data contain 110,000 to 150,000 clones, about 73% of them singletons. Input material: PBMCs. The receptors here all came from a woman aged 60 to 75 in good health and CMV-seropositive.

The chain employs TRBV5-1 and TRBJ2-7, with 10 bases lining up with TRBD1. This CDR3 is 15 amino acids long. Germline values: CDR1 SGHRS, CDR2 YFSETQ. J was trimmed by 2 bases and V by 7 bases; bases with no gene match: 9. CDR3 bases: TGCGCCAGCGGGGGACAGGGGCCCGGTCCCTACGAGCAGTACTTC. Its translation: CASGGQGPGPYEQYF.

The chain joins TRBV27 to TRBJ1-2; 10 positions agree with TRBD1. The CDR3 is 15 amino acids. V was clipped by 6 bases and J by 4 bases; unmatched bases: 8. Germline CDR1 is MNHEY and CDR2 is SMNVEV (reference sequence). The CDR3 region has the DNA TGTGCCAGCAGCCCTCGACAGGGGGCTCCCTATGGCTACACCTTC. It encodes CASSPRQGAPYGYTF.

The V call is TRBV6-1, the J call TRBJ2-7; a possible D gene is TRBD2 (7 bases). This CDR3 spans 15 amino acids. CDR1 is MNHNS and CDR2 is SASEGT in the germline V gene. Trimming left V 1 base short and J 5 bases short, with 15 bases between. This CDR3 reads CASSEGGGGFHEQYF. CDR3 DNA sequence: TGTGCCAGCAGTGAAGGGGGGGGCGGTTTCCACGAGCAGTACTTC.

The table lists this clone with a few counts. The chain uses TRBV7-2 and TRBJ2-1, with 10 bases that match TRBD2. V lost 1 base and J lost 10; bases outside the gene matches: 10. In germline, CDR1 is SGHTA, CDR2 FQGNSA. The CDR3 sequence is 16 residues long. Here the CDR3 reads CASSLVASGSLGEQFF. The DNA of the CDR3 is TGTGCCAGCAGCTTAGTGGCTAGCGGGAGCCTAGGGGAGCAGTTCTTC.

The rearrangement uses TRBV7-7 and TRBJ2-1; a weak D match, TRBD2 (5 bases). The V end lost 5 bases, the J end lost 6 bases, and 14 bases lay between the germline ends. This CDR3 is 14 amino acids long. Germline V gives CDR1 SSHAT, CDR2 FNYEAQ (reference sequence). The DNA of the CDR3 is TGTGCCAGCAGCGTTAACTCGGGAAGCAATGAGCAGTTCTTC. It codes for CASSVNSGSNEQFF.

The chain employs TRBV7-8 and TRBJ1-1, with D maybe TRBD1 (5 bases). V was shortened by 5 bases and J by 1 base, with 17 bases between the two germline ends. Germline V gene sequence: CDR1 SGHVS, CDR2 FQNEAQ. The CDR3 length is 16 residues. In DNA form, the CDR3 reads TGTGCCAGCAGCCCTCTGGCGACAGCTTCGAACACTGAAGCTTTCTTT. It encodes CASSPLATASNTEAFF.

The V call is TRBV11-2, the J call TRBJ1-1; a weak D match, TRBD1 (6 bases). The V end lost 2 bases, the J end lost 6 bases, and 13 bases lay between the germline ends. The germline V gene encodes CDR1 SGHAT and CDR2 FQNNGV. The CDR3 has 14 residues. CDR3 coding DNA: TGTGCCAGCAGCTTACCCCGACAGGCCTCTGAAGCTTTCTTT. Its protein is CASSLPRQASEAFF.

V and J are TRBV13 and TRBJ2-7, with 7 bases that match TRBD1. Germline V CDR1 and CDR2: PRHDT, FYEKMQ (reference sequence). The CDR3 totals 18 residues. Trimming cost V 1 base and J 2 bases; bases outside gene matches: 14. CDR3: CASSLVWPTGDGAYEQYF. The CDR3 DNA follows: TGTGCCAGCAGCTTAGTTTGGCCCACAGGGGATGGGGCCTACGAGCAGTACTTC.

This chain connects TRBV27 to TRBJ2-5, with a possible D match to TRBD2 (5 bases). V lost 0 bases and J lost 5, with 16 bases in between. The V gene's germline CDR1 is MNHEY and CDR2 SMNVEV (reference sequence). This CDR3 has 16 residues. DNA of the CDR3: TGTGCCAGCAGTTTATCTACCGGGAAAGGAGTGGAGACCCAGTACTTC. Translated: CASSLSTGKGVETQYF.

V gene TRBV27 combines with J gene TRBJ2-3, with 8 positions matching TRBD2. The V gene's germline CDR1 is MNHEY and CDR2 SMNVEV (reference sequence). The J segment lost 0 bases and the V segment lost 6 bases, leaving 8 bases of the junction unmatched. This CDR3 contains 16 residues. CDR3 sequence (DNA): TGTGCCAGCAGCCCCTGGGGCGGGGGGAGCACAGATACGCAGTATTTT. It is translated as CASSPWGGGSTDTQYF.

This clone was counted a few times. The CDR3 nucleotides are TGTGCCAGCAGCCAAGATTCTGGAGGGGTTCGGTACGAGCAGTACTTC. Translated, it gives CASSQDSGGVRYEQYF. J is TRBJ2-7 and V is TRBV4-2; D might be TRBD2 (6 bases). V shed 0 bases and J shed 4 bases, with 16 bases lying between them. The germline gives CDR1 LGHNA, CDR2 YNFKEQ. There are 16 residues in the CDR3.

The chain is built from TRBV5-4 and TRBJ2-7, with a possible D match to TRBD2 (5 bases). Germline V CDR1 and CDR2: SGHNT, YYREEE (reference sequence). V was pared by 3 bases and J by 3 bases, with 16 bases between. The CDR3 sequence is 15 residues long. This CDR3 is CASSYPEAGDYEQYF. In DNA, the CDR3 is TGTGCCAGCAGCTACCCGGAGGCGGGTGACTACGAGCAGTACTTC.